This T cell receptor (beta chain) appears in the sequencing data of a study of blood T cells in healthy people across ages. General study findings and limits: Aged donors had fewer naive CD4+ cells and lower diversity than long-lived donors.

A sample-barcoded 5' primer and a J-beta primer mix were used in a second PCR of roughly 6 to 11 cycles. MiXCR was run by TCRdb on the 5' RACE reads, yielding one entry per CDR3 protein. The sample lists 380,000 or so distinct CDR3 sequences, 45% to 65% occurring once. Per sample, at least 5 micrograms of total RNA were extracted. Concerning this clonotype itself: The antigen remains undetermined.

The source of this sequence is a man aged 60 to 69 in good health. The source material was blood.

For the CDR3, the DNA is TGTGCCAGCAGCTGCCGACCAACCTCCAGGGAAGATACGCAGTATTTT. This translates into CASSCRPTSREDTQYF. The gene calls are TRBV5-4 and TRBJ2-3; D is perhaps TRBD1 (5 bases). This CDR3 contains 16 residues. V lost 3 bases, J lost 5 bases, and 19 bases lay in between. Germline CDR1 SGHNT, CDR2 YYREEE (reference sequence).